What follows are 7 T cell receptor beta chains derived from one specimen sequenced in a study of blood T cell repertoires in COVID-19 (dated by TCRdb to the early 2020s). The library relied on the immunoSEQ multiplex PCR assay. TCRdb obtained this table from immuneACCESS and retained in-frame rearrangements with V and J assigned. These tables miss some clones; where compared with another copy, unresolved V genes account for less than half of the shortfall, and the remainder is unexplained. Here the sample has 200,000 to 250,000 clones; roughly 86% occur a single time. The ten largest clones add up to 10% to 15% of the sample. Input material: peripheral blood. Every receptor here comes from a middle-aged woman with acute or convalescent COVID-19.

The CDR3, as DNA: TGTGCCAGCAGCCTACTTAGCGGGAGTGGCACCGGGGAGCTGTTTTTT. This translates into CASSLLSGSGTGELFF. This chain joins TRBV4-2 and TRBJ2-2; the match to TRBD2 covers 9 bases. Germline V gives CDR1 LGHNA, CDR2 YNFKEQ. This CDR3 has 16 residues. V lost 4 bases and J lost 4; bases outside the gene matches: 7.

V usage is TRBV6-1 and J usage is TRBJ2-7, with D perhaps matching TRBD1 (6 bases). CDR1 and CDR2 (germline): MNHNS, SASEGT. Trimming stripped 1 base from V and 3 bases from J, with 19 bases between. The length of the CDR3 is 17 residues. The CDR3 loop reads CASSEGRQAPDFYEQYF. The DNA for the CDR3 is TGTGCCAGCAGTGAAGGTCGACAGGCGCCCGACTTCTACGAGCAGTACTTC.

The chain combines TRBV25-1 with TRBJ1-6; D is perhaps TRBD1 (5 bases). Germline V gene sequence: CDR1 MGHDK, CDR2 SYGVNS. The V and J ends lost 1 base and 10 bases respectively, with 14 bases between them. This CDR3 contains 15 residues. The CDR3, as DNA: TGTGCCAGCAGTGAATCGGGGGGTTTCTGGTCACCCCTCCACTTT. Amino acids: CASSESGGFWSPLHF.

The chain recombines TRBV7-2 with TRBJ2-3, with TRBD2 matching over 7 bases. V trimming: 4 bases; J trimming: 7 bases; junction bases outside the gene matches: 8. The germline V gene encodes CDR1 SGHTA and CDR2 FQGNSA. This CDR3 contains 14 residues. Written as DNA, the CDR3 is TGTGCCAGCAGCTCCCCATCAGCGGGAAATACGCAGTATTTT. Protein: CASSSPSAGNTQYF. Complete variable domain (other parts from reference TRBV7-2 and TRBJ2-3): GAGVSQSPSNKVTEKGKDVELRCDPISGHTALYWYRQSLGQGLEFLIYFQGNSAPDKSGLPSDRFSAERTGGSVSTLTIQRTQQEDSAVYLCASSSPSAGNTQYFGPGTRLTVL.

A few counts support this clone. The rearrangement uses TRBV3-1 (or the pseudogene TRBV3-2) and TRBJ1-1, with D perhaps TRBD1 (6 bases). Germline V gene lookup returns CDR1 LGHDT and CDR2 YNNKEL (reference sequence). The CDR3 runs to 13 residues. The V and J ends lost 8 bases and 4 bases respectively, with 14 bases between them. For the CDR3, the DNA is TGTGCCAGCGGAGGACAGTCGATCACTGAAGCTTTCTTT. This codes for CASGGQSITEAFF.

The rearrangement uses TRBV7-6 and TRBJ2-3, with a weak D call TRBD2 (6 bases). This CDR3 region has 15 residues. The V end lost 3 bases, the J end lost 0 bases, and 10 bases lay between the germline ends. Germline-derived CDR1 and CDR2 are SGHVS and FNYEAQ. CDR3 residues: CASSLNGGSTDTQYF. The CDR3 DNA sequence: TGTGCCAGCAGCTTGAACGGGGGAAGCACAGATACGCAGTATTTT.

This chain connects TRBV5-1 to TRBJ2-2; D is perhaps TRBD1 (5 bases). The germline V gene encodes CDR1 SGHRS and CDR2 YFSETQ. Trimming cost V 1 base and J 7 bases, with 11 bases left between them. CDR3 length equals 14 residues. The CDR3 bases are TGCGCCAGCAGCTTGCTGACAAGGGGCGGGGAGCTGTTTTTT. Residues: CASSLLTRGGELFF.